The present T cell receptor (beta chain) was sequenced within a study of blood T cell repertoires in COVID-19. The CDR3 spans 13 residues. Trimming removed 1 base at V and 2 bases at J, with 7 bases between. Germline V CDR1 and CDR2: SGHDT, YYEEEE. Repertoires were generated with immunoSEQ multiplex PCR, while TCRdb's copy carries only in-frame clones and drops some. The table records 150,000 to 200,000 clones, approximately 88% of them present only once. Cohort 3 recovery required two negative PCRs, clearance, or symptom resolution. Material: PBMCs or T cells enriched from blood (not recorded which). This receptor was taken from a woman younger than 30 who had recovered from COVID-19. V is TRBV5-6 and J is TRBJ2-7; D gene uncertain. For the CDR3, the DNA is TGTGCCAGCAGCTTGATACAGACCTACGAGCAGTACTTC. This sequence encodes CASSLIQTYEQYF.